Shown below are 5 T cell receptor beta chains from a single sample sequenced in a study of blood T cell repertoires in COVID-19. Here immunoSEQ multiplex PCR was the method, and the copy in TCRdb shows in-frame clones only, minus some. The sample holds 100,000 to 150,000 clones; about four fifths are singletons and the top ten take 37%. What was sequenced was peripheral blood. The receptors were sampled from a middle-aged man with active or convalescent COVID-19.

This chain uses TRBV6-5 with TRBJ2-7; weak D call: TRBD1 (5 bases). This CDR3 is 13 amino acids long. Germline loops: CDR1 MNHEY, CDR2 SVGAGI. V was pared by 6 bases and J by 6 bases, with 15 bases between. CDR3 loop: CASSHYAGPEQYF. The CDR3 DNA reads as TGTGCCAGCAGCCATTACGCAGGGCCCGAGCAGTACTTC.

This rearrangement joins TRBV7-8 to TRBJ1-6; no clear D gene. Trimming left V 1 base short and J 7 bases short, with 8 bases between. Germline V gives CDR1 SGHVS, CDR2 FQNEAQ. The CDR3 contains 14 residues. CDR3 coding DNA: TGTGCCAGCAGCTTAGAAACGGGGAATTCACCCCTCCACTTT. This codes for CASSLETGNSPLHF.

V is TRBV5-1 and J is TRBJ2-1; 11 bases fit TRBD2. V gave up 4 bases and J gave up 0 bases; unmatched junction bases: 9. This CDR3 is built from 18 residues. The germline gives CDR1 SGHRS, CDR2 YFSETQ. CDR3 bases: TGCGCCAGCAGCCTCCAGACTAGCGGGGCGAGCTCCTACAATGAGCAGTTCTTC. This gives the protein CASSLQTSGASSYNEQFF.

This chain links TRBV24-1 with TRBJ1-2; no definite D call. The CDR3 has 13 amino acids. V was trimmed by 9 bases and J by 6 bases, leaving 16 bases between them. CDR1 and CDR2 (germline): KGHDR, SFDVKD. The CDR3 is CATPPTEPDGYTF. As DNA, the CDR3 is TGTGCCACCCCTCCCACGGAGCCAGATGGCTACACCTTC.

Here the CDR3 reads CASSIVSNTEAFF. The DNA of the CDR3 is TGTGCCAGTAGTATCGTCTCGAACACTGAAGCTTTCTTT. The genes are TRBV19 and TRBJ1-1; D ambiguous. The V end was cut by 3 bases, the J end by 1 base, with 6 bases between. The CDR3 contains 13 residues. CDR1 is LNHDA and CDR2 is SQIVND in the germline V gene (reference sequence).